Below, one T cell receptor (beta chain) is given with its context. What it binds is not known. This sample is part of a study of siplizumab effects on memory and regulatory T cells. Whole-study findings and limits: Naive T cells appeared more varied than memory cells and looked like key alloresponse contributors.

TCR templates, approximately 100,000 per sample, were assayed. Measured with immunoSEQ multiplex PCR; TCRdb has only the in-frame clones, and not every one. The table lists over 95,000 clones, roughly 95% of them singletons, with over 0.15% in the top ten. The source of this sequence is a human donor in good health. The sample was non-Treg CD4+ T cells sorted from blood.

The CDR3 region is CASSLESQGNQPQHF. CDR3 bases: TGTGCCAGCAGCTTAGAGTCGCAGGGGAATCAGCCCCAGCATTTT. The rearrangement links TRBV7-9 to TRBJ1-5; D perhaps matches TRBD1 (6 bases). CDR3 length: 15 amino acids. V dropped 1 base and J dropped 4 bases, with 11 bases sitting between them. Germline loops: CDR1 SEHNR, CDR2 FQNEAQ (reference sequence).